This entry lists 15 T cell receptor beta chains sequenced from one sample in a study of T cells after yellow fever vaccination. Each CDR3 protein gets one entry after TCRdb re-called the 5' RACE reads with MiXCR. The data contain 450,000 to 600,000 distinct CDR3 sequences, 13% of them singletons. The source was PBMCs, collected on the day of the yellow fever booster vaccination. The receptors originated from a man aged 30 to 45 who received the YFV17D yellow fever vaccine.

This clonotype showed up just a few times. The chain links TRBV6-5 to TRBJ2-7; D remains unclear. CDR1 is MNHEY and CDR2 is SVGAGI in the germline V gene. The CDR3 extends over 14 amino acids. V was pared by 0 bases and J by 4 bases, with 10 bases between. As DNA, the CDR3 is TGTGCCAGCAGTTACTCGGCTAGGTATTACGAGCAGTACTTC. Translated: CASSYSARYYEQYF.

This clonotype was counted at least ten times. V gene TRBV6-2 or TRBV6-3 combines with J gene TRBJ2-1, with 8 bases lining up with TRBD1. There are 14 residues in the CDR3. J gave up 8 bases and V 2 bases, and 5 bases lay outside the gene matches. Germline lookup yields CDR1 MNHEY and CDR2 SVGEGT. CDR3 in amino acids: CASSYRTGGHEQFF. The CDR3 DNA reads TGTGCCAGCAGTTACCGAACAGGGGGTCATGAGCAGTTCTTC.

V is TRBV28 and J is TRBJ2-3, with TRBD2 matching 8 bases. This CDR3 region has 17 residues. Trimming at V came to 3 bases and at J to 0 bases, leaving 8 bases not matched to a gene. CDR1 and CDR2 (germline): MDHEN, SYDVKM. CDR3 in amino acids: CASSFRAGDSSTDTQYF. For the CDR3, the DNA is TGTGCCAGCAGTTTTCGAGCGGGAGACTCTAGCACAGATACGCAGTATTTT.

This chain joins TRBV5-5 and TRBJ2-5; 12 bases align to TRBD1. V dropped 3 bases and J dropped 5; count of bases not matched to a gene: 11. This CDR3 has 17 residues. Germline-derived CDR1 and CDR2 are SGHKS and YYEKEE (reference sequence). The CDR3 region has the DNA TGTGCCAGCAGCTCCCTCGGCGGGACAGGGGGCGTGGAGACCCAGTACTTC. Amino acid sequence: CASSSLGGTGGVETQYF.

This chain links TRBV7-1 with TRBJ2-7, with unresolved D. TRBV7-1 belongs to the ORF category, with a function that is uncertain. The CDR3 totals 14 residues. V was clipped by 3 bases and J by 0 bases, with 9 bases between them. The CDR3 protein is CASSSGRRSYEQYF. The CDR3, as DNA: TGTGCCAGCAGCTCTGGACGCCGCTCCTACGAGCAGTACTTC.

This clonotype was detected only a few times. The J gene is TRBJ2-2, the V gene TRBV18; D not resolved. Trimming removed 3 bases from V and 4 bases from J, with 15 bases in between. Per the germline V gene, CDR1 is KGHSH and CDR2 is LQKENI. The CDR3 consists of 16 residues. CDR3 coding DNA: TGTGCCAGCTCACCTTTGCAGGAGTTAAGCACCGGGGAGCTGTTTTTT. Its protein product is CASSPLQELSTGELFF.

The CDR3 region is CSAPGTALANEKLFF. DNA for the CDR3: TGCAGTGCTCCCGGGACAGCCCTTGCTAATGAAAAACTGTTTTTT. The V gene is TRBV20-1, the J gene TRBJ1-4; 7 bases map to TRBD1. Germline trimming cut 5 bases from V and 3 bases from J; bases unmatched to any gene: 9. This CDR3 has 15 residues. The germline V gene has CDR1 DFQATT and CDR2 SNEGSKA (reference sequence).

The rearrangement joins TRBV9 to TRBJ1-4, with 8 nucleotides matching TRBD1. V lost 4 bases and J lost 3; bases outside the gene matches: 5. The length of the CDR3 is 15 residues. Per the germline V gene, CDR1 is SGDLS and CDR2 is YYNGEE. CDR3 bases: TGTGCCAGCAGCTTCGGACAGGGACCTAATGAAAAACTGTTTTTT. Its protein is CASSFGQGPNEKLFF.

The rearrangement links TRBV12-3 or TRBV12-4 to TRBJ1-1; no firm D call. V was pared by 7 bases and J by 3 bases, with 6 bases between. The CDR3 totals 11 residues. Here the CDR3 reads CASNIDTEAFF. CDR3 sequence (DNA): TGTGCCAGCAATATCGACACTGAAGCTTTCTTT.

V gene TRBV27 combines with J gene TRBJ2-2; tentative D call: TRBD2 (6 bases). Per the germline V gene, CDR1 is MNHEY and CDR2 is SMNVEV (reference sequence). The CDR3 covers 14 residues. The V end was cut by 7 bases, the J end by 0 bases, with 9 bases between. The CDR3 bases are TGTGCCAGCAATAGCGGTACGAACACCGGGGAGCTGTTTTTT. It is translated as CASNSGTNTGELFF.

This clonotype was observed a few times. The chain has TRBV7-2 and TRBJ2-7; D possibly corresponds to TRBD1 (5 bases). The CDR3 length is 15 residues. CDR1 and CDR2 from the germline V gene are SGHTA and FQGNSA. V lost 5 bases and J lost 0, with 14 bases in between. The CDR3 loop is CASSQGASSSYEQYF. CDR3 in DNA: TGTGCCAGCAGCCAAGGGGCCAGCAGCTCCTACGAGCAGTACTTC.

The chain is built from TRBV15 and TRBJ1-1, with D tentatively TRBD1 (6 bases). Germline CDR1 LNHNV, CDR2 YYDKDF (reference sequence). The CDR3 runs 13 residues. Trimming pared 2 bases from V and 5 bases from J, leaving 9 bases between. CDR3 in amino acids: CATSRQGSTEAFF. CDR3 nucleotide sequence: TGTGCCACCAGCAGACAGGGGAGTACTGAAGCTTTCTTT.

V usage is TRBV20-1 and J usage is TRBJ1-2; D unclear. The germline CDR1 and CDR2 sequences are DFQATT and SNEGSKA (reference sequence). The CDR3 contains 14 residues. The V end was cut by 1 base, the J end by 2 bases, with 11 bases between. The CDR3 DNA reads TGCAGTGCTAGAGGAATAAACCGAAACTATGGCTACACCTTC. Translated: CSARGINRNYGYTF.

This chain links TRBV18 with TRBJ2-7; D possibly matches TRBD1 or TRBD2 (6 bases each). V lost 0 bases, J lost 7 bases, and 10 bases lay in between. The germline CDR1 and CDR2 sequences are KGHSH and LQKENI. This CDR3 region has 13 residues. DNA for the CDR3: TGTGCCAGCTCACCACCGGGGGGCAGGGAGCAGTACTTC. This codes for CASSPPGGREQYF.

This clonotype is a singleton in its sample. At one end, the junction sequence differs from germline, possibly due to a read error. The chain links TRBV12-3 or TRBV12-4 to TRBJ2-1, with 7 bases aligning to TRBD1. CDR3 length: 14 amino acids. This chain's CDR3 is CASGLDRAPNEQFF. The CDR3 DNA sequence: TGTGCCAGCGGTTTAGACAGGGCCCCCAATGAGCAGTTCTTC.